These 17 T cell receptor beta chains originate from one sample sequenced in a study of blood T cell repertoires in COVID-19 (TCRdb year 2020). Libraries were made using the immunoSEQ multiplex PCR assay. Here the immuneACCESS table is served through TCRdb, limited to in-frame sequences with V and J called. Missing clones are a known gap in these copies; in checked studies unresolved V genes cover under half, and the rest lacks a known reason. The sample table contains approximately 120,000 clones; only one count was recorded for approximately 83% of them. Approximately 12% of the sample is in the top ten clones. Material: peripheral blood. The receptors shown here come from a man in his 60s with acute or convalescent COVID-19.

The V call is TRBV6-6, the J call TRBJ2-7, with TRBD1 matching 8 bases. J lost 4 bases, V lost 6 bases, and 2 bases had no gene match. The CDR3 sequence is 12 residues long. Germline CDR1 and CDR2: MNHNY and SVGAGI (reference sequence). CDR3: CASRRTGYEQYF. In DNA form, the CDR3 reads TGTGCCAGCAGAAGGACAGGGTACGAGCAGTACTTC.

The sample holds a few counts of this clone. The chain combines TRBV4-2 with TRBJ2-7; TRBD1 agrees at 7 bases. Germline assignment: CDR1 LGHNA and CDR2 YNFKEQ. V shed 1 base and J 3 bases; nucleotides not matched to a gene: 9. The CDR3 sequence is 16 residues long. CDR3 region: CASSQVIGAGGYEQYF. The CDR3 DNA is TGTGCCAGCAGCCAAGTAATCGGTGCAGGGGGCTACGAGCAGTACTTC.

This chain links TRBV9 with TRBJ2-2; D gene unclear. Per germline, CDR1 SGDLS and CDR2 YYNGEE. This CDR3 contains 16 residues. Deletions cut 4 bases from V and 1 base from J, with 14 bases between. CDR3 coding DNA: TGTGCCAGCAGCACCCAGAGGCTGGTGAACACCGGGGAGCTGTTTTTT. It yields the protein CASSTQRLVNTGELFF. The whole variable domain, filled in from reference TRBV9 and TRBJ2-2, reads DSGVTQTPKHLITATGQRVTLRCSPRSGDLSVYWYQQSLDQGLQFLIQYYNGEERAKGNILERFSAQQFPDLHSELNLSSLELGDSALYFCASSTQRLVNTGELFFGEGSRLTVL.

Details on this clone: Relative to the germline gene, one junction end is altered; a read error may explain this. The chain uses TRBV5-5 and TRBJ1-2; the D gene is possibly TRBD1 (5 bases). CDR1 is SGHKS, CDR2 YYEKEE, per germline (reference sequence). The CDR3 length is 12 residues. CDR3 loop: CASSLAGTLILF. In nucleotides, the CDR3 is TGTGCCAGCAGCTTGGCGGGGACTTTAATTCTCTTC.

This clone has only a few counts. The CDR3 loop reads CASIRSQGRSPLHF. CDR3 coding DNA: TGTGCCAGCATTCGCTCCCAGGGAAGATCACCCCTCCACTTT. The J gene is TRBJ1-6, the V gene TRBV2, with a possible D match to TRBD1 (5 bases). CDR1 is SNHLY and CDR2 is FYNNEI in the germline V gene. Trimming left V 7 bases short and J 10 bases short, with 17 bases between. The CDR3 has 14 amino acids.

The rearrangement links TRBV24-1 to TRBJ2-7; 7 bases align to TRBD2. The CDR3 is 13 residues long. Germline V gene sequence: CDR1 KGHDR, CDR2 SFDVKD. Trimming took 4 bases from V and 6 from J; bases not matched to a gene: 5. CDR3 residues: CATSEGGTIEQYF. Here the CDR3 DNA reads TGTGCCACCAGTGAGGGGGGGACTATCGAGCAGTACTTC.

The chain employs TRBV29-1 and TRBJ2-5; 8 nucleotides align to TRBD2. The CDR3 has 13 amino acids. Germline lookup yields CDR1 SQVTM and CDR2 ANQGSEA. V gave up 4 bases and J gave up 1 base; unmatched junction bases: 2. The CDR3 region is CSVVRGGQETQYF. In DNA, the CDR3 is TGCAGCGTTGTTCGGGGGGGCCAAGAGACCCAGTACTTC. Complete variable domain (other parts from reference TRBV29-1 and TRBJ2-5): SAVISQKPSRDICQRGTSLTIQCQVDSQVTMMFWYRQQPGQSLTLIATANQGSEATYESGFVIDKFPISRPNLTFSTLTVSNMSPEDSSIYLCSVVRGGQETQYFGPGTRLLVL.

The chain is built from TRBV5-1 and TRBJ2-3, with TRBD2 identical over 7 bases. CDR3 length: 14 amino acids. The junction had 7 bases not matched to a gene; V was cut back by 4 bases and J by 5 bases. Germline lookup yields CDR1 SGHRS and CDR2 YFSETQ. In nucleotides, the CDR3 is TGCGCCAGCAGCGGAGGGATAGCGGGAGATACGCAGTATTTT. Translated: CASSGGIAGDTQYF.

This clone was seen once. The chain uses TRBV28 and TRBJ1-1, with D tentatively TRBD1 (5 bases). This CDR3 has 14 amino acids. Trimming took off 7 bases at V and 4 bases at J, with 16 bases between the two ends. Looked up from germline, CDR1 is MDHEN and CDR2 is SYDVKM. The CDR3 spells CASTQGRARTEAFF. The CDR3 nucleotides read TGTGCCAGCACGCAGGGCAGGGCGCGCACTGAAGCTTTCTTT.

The CDR3 region is CASSRQGASGYTF. CDR3 nucleotide sequence: TGTGCCAGCTCACGACAGGGGGCATCTGGCTACACCTTC. The chain carries TRBV18 and TRBJ1-2; 10 bases match TRBD1. Germline CDR1 and CDR2: KGHSH and LQKENI. This CDR3 spans 13 amino acids. V gave up 4 bases and J gave up 7 bases; unmatched junction bases: 3.

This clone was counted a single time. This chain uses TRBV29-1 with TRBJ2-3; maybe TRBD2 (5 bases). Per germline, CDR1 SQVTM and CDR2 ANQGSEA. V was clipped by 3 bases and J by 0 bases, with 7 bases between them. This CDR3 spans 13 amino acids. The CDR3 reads CSVESGSTDTQYF. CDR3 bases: TGCAGCGTTGAGAGCGGAAGCACAGATACGCAGTATTTT.

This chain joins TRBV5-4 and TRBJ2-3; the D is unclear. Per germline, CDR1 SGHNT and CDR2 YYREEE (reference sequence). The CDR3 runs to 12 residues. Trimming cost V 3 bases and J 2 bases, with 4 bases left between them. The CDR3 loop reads CASSSNTDTQYF. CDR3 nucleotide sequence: TGTGCCAGCAGCTCTAACACAGATACGCAGTATTTT.

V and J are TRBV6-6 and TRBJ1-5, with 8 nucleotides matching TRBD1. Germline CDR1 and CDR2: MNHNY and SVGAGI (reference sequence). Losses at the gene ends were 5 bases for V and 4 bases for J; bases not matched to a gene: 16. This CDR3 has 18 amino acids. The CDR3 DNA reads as TGTGCCAGCAGTCCGGCCACGACCGGGACAGGAATGAATCAGCCCCAGCATTTT. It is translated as CASSPATTGTGMNQPQHF.

CDR3 sequence reads: CSAGQSTQYF. The CDR3 bases are TGCAGTGCCGGACAAAGTACGCAGTATTTT. The gene calls are TRBV20-1 and TRBJ2-3; possible D gene TRBD1, 5 bases. With 6 bases removed from V and 8 bases from J, the gap between germline ends came to 9 bases. The CDR3 is 10 amino acids. The germline V gene encodes CDR1 DFQATT and CDR2 SNEGSKA (reference sequence).

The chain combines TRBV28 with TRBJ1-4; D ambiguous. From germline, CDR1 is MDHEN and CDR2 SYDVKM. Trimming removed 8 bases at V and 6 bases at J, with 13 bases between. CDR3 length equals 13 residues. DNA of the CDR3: TGTGCCAGCGTATCGGGGTGGGATGAAAAACTGTTTTTT. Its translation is CASVSGWDEKLFF.

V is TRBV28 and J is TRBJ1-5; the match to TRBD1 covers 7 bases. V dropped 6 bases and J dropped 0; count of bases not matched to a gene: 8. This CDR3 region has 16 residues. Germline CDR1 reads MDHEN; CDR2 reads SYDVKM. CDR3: CASRSTGTVSNQPQHF. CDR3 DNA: TGTGCCAGCAGAAGTACCGGGACAGTTAGCAATCAGCCCCAGCATTTT.

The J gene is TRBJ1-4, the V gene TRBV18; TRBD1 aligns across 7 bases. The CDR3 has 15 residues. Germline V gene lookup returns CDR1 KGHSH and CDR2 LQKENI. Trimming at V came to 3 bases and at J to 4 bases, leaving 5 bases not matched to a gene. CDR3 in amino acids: CASSPATGNNEKLFF. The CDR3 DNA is TGTGCCAGCTCACCGGCGACAGGGAATAATGAAAAACTGTTTTTT.